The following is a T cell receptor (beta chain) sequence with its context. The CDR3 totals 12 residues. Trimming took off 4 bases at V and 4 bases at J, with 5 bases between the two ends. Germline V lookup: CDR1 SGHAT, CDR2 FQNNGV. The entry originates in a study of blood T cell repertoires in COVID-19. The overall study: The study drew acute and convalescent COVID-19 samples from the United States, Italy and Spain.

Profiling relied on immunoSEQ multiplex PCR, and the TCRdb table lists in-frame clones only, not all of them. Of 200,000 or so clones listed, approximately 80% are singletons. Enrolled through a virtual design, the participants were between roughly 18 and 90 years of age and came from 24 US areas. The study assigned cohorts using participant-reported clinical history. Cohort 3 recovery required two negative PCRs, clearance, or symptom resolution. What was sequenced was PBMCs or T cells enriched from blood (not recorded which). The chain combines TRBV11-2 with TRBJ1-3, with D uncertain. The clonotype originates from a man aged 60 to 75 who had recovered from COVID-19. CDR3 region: CASSYSGNTIYF. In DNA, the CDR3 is TGTGCCAGCAGCTATTCAGGAAACACCATATATTTT. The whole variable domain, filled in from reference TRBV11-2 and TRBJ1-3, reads EAGVAQSPRYKIIEKRQSVAFWCNPISGHATLYWYQQILGQGPKLLIQFQNNGVVDDSQLPKDRFSAERLKGVDSTLKIQPAKLEDSAVYLCASSYSGNTIYFGEGSWLTVV.